The clone carrying this T cell receptor beta chain was counted only a few times. Additional DNA sequences in this sample encode the identical CDR3. V gave up 0 bases and J gave up 1 base; unmatched junction bases: 2. The CDR3 consists of 15 residues. CDR1 is SGHNT, CDR2 YYREEE, per germline (reference sequence). Each subset's genomic DNA was split evenly across several immunoSEQ plates. The protocol was immunoSEQ multiplex PCR, while the TCRdb copy is restricted to in-frame clones and leaves out a portion. The table shows 2 million to 2.5 million clones, with almost 96% occurring only once. These data belong to a study of shared clonotypes between healthy human individuals.

This TCR came from a man younger than 30 in good health. The chain is built from TRBV5-4 and TRBJ2-7, with 9 positions matching TRBD1. The sequenced material came from naive CD4+ T cells sorted from blood. Subset specified: CD45RA+ positively selected. This CDR3 is CASSLGGTGSYEQYF. Here the CDR3 DNA reads TGTGCCAGCAGCTTGGGAGGGACAGGGTCCTACGAGCAGTACTTC.